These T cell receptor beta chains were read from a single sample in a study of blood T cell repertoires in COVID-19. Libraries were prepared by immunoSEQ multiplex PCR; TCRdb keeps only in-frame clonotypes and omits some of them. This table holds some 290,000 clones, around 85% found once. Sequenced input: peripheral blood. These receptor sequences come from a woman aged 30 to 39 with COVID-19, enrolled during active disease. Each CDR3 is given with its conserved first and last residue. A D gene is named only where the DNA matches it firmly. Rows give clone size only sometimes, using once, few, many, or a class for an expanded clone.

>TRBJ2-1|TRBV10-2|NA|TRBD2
CASSWGRGGQSYNEQFF
TGCGCCAGCAGCTGGGGACGGGGGGGCCAGTCCTACAATGAGCAGTTCTTC
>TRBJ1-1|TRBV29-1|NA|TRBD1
CSVPGTESGPPEAFF
TGCAGCGTCCCCGGGACAGAGAGTGGTCCGCCTGAAGCTTTCTTT
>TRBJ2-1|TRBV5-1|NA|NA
CASSLGQTYNEQFF
TGCGCCAGCAGCTTGGGTCAGACCTACAATGAGCAGTTCTTC
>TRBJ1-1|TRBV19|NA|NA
CASSMLGDTEAFF
TGTGCCAGTAGTATGCTCGGGGACACTGAAGCTTTCTTT
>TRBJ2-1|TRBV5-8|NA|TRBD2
CASSLARLAGSSYNEQFF
TGTGCCAGCAGCTTGGCCCGGCTAGCGGGGAGCTCCTACAATGAGCAGTTCTTC
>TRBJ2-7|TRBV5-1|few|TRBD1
CASSPSPGQGYEQYF
TGCGCCAGCAGCCCGTCACCTGGACAGGGCTACGAGCAGTACTTC
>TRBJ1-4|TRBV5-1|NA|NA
CASSLIPGGANEKLFF
TGCGCCAGCAGCTTGATACCCGGGGGTGCTAATGAAAAACTGTTTTTT
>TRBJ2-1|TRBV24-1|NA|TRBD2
CATSDFLSGAGQVEQFF
TGTGCCACCAGTGATTTTCTGAGCGGGGCGGGGCAGGTGGAGCAGTTCTTC
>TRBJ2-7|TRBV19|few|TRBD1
CASKEEGQGSYEQYF
TGTGCCAGTAAGGAGGAGGGACAGGGATCCTACGAGCAGTACTTC
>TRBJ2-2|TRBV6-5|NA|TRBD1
CASWTGGTGELFF
TGTGCCAGCTGGACAGGGGGCACCGGGGAGCTGTTTTTT
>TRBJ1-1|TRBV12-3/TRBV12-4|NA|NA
CASSRGANTEAFF
TGTGCCAGCAGCCGTGGAGCGAACACTGAAGCTTTCTTT
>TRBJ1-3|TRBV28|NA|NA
CASSLVGDTDSGNTIYF
TGTGCCAGCAGTTTGGTGGGGGACACTGACTCTGGAAACACCATATATTTT
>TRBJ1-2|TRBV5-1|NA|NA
CASSLEGGGYTF
TGCGCCAGCAGCTTGGAAGGGGGAGGCTACACCTTC
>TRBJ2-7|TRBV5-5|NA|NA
CASSGPVKQYF
TGTGCCAGCAGCGGGCCTGTGAAGCAGTACTTC
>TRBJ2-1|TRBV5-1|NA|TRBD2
CASSTPGLAGYNEQFF
TGCGCCAGCAGCACTCCGGGACTAGCGGGCTACAATGAGCAGTTCTTC
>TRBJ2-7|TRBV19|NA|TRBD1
CASSPGTGEGRVYEQYF
TGTGCCAGTAGTCCGGGGACAGGGGAAGGGAGGGTCTACGAGCAGTACTTC
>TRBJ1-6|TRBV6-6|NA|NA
CASSSPGDNNSPLHF
TGTGCCAGCAGTTCCCCAGGGGACAATAATTCACCCCTCCACTTT
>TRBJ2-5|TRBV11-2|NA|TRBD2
CASSLGSLAGGETQYF
TGTGCCAGCAGCTTAGGCTCTCTAGCGGGGGGAGAGACCCAGTACTTC
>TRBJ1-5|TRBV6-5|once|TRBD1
CASSRTGLSNQPQHF
TGTGCCAGCAGTAGGACAGGGTTGAGCAATCAGCCCCAGCATTTT
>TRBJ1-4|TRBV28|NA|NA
CASSQNEKLFF
TGTGCCAGCAGCCAAAATGAAAAACTGTTTTTT
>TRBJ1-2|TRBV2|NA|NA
CASTPPRGVGYGYTF
TGTGCCAGCACTCCCCCCCGGGGGGTGGGCTATGGCTACACCTTC
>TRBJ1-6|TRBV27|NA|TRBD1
CASSYRGRSPLHF
TGTGCCAGCAGTTACAGGGGTAGATCACCCCTCCACTTT
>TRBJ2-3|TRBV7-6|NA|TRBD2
CASSSGLAARSTDTQYF
TGTGCCAGCAGCTCGGGACTAGCGGCGAGGAGCACAGATACGCAGTATTTT
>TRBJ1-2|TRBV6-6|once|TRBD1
CASSPGGTAVYGYTF
TGTGCCAGCAGCCCCGGCGGGACAGCAGTCTATGGCTACACCTTC
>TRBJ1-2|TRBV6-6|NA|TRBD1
CASRKTGGDVGYTF
TGTGCCAGCAGAAAAACAGGGGGGGACGTGGGCTACACCTTC
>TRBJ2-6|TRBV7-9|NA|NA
CASSLGAGANVLTF
TGTGCCAGCAGCTTAGGCGCTGGGGCCAACGTCCTGACTTTC
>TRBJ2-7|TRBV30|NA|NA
CAWSPGTYEQYF
TGTGCCTGGAGCCCCGGGACCTACGAGCAGTACTTC
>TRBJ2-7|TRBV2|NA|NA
CASSERRGPYEQYF
TGTGCCAGCAGTGAAAGGAGGGGTCCTTACGAGCAGTACTTC
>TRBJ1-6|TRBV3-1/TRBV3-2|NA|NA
CASSQDPGANSPLHF
TGTGCCAGCAGCCAAGATCCAGGGGCTAATTCACCCCTCCACTTT
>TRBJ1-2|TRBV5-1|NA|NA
CASTRRADLDSNYGYTF
TGCGCCAGCACCAGGCGGGCGGACCTCGACTCTAACTATGGCTACACCTTC
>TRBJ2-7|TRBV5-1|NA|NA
CASSFGGGVQFYEQYF
TGCGCCAGCAGCTTTGGCGGGGGCGTACAATTCTACGAGCAGTACTTC